This TCR beta chain was sequenced in a study of shared clonotypes between healthy human individuals. In the study overall: Every donor yielded three CD4 naive, three CD4 memory, two CD8 naive and one CD8 memory plate.

The data were produced by immunoSEQ multiplex PCR, yet TCRdb's version contains in-frame clones alone and is incomplete. This repertoire shows around 990,000 clones, approximately 77% found once; its top ten account for approximately 0.9%. Every donor, a Caucasian adult, lived in Nashville, Tennessee. CD45RA+ naive and CD45RA-negative memory subsets were separated from CD4+ cells. A note on this clone: Its specificity is not known.

This CDR3 has 14 amino acids. Losses at the gene ends were 3 bases for V and 10 bases for J; bases not matched to a gene: 7. The germline V gene encodes CDR1 SGDLS and CDR2 YYNGEE. Whole-study findings and limits: The sampled material consisted only of blood, and tissue repertoires are likely to differ.

The clonotype comes from a man younger than 30 in good health. Some clones in this sample may be carry-over from other donors' samples. The rearrangement joins TRBV9 to TRBJ2-1; 10 bases agree with TRBD2. Input material: memory CD4+ T cells from PBMCs. Sample subset: CD45RA-negative fraction. The CDR3 DNA reads TGTGCCAGCAGCGCACGGACTAGCGGCGCAGAGCAGTTCTTC. Protein sequence: CASSARTSGAEQFF.